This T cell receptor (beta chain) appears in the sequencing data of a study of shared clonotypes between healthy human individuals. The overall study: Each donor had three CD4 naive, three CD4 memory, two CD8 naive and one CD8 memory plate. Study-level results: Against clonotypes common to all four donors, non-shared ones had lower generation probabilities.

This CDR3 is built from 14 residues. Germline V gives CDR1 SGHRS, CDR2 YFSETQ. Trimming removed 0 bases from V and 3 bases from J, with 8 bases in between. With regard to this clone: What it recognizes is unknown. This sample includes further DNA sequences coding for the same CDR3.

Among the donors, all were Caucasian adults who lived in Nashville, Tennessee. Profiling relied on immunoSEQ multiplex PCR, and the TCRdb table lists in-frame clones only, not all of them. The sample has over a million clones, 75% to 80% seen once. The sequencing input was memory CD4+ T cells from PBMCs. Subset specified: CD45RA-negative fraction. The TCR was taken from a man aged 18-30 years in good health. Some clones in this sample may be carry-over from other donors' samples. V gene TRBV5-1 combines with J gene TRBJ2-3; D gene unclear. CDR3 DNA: TGCGCCAGCAGCTTGGGCCTTGCGACAGATACGCAGTATTTT. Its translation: CASSLGLATDTQYF.